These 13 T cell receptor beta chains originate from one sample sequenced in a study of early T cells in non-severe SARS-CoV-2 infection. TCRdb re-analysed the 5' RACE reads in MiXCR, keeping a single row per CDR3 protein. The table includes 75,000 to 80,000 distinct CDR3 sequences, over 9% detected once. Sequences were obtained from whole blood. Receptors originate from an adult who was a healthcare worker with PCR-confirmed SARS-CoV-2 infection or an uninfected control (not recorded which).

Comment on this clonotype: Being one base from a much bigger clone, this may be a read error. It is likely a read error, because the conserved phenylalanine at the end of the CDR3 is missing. CDR3 nucleotides: TGTGCCAGCAGTCAGAAGGCCCGGACTGAAGCTTTCCTT. Its translation: CASSQKARTEAFL. V usage is TRBV12-3 or TRBV12-4 and J usage is TRBJ1-1; no firm D call. The CDR3 sequence is 13 residues long. V gave up 5 bases and J gave up 5 bases, with 12 bases separating them.

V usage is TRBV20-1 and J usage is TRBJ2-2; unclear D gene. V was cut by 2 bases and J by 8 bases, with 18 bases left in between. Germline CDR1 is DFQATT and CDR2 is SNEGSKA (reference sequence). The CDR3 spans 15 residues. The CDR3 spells CSARRRRARSGELFF. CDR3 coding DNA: TGCAGTGCTAGAAGAAGGCGTGCGCGGTCGGGGGAGCTGTTTTTT.

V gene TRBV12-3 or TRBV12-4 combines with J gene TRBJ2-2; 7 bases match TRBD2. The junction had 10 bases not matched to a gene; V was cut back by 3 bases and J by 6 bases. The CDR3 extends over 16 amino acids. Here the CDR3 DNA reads TGTGCCAGCAGTTTTCTCGTGGGAGGGCATTCCGGGGAGCTGTTTTTT. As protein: CASSFLVGGHSGELFF.

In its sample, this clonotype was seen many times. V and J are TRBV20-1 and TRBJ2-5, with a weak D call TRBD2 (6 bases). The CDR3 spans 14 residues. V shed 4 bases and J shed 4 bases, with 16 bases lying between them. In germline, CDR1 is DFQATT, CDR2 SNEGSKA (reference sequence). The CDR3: CSAKEGPRPETQYF. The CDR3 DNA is TGCAGTGCTAAGGAGGGGCCGAGGCCAGAGACCCAGTACTTC.

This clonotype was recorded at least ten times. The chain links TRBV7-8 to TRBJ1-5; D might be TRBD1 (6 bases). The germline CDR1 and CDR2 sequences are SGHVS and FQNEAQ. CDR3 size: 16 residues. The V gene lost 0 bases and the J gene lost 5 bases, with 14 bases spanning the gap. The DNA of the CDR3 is TGTGCCAGCAGCTTAGCCGGTAGGGGGAAATATCAGCCCCAGCATTTT. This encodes CASSLAGRGKYQPQHF.

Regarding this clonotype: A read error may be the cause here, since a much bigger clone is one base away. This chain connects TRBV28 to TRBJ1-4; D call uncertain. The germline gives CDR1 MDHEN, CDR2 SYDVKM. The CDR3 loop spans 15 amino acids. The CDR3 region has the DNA TGTGCCAGCAGTTTATCGGGTGCAACTATTGAAAAACTGTTTTTT. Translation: CASSLSGATIEKLFF.

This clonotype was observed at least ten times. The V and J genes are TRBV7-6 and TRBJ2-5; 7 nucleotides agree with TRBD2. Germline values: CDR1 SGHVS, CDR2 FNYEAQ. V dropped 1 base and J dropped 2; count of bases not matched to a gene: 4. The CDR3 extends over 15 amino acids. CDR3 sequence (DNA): TGTGCCAGCAGCTTAGGTACGGGAGGACAAGAGACCCAGTACTTC. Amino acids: CASSLGTGGQETQYF.

CDR3 region: CASTQGGTGNQPQHF. The DNA of the CDR3 is TGTGCCAGCACTCAGGGGGGTACCGGCAATCAGCCCCAGCATTTT. The chain uses TRBV12-3 or TRBV12-4 and TRBJ1-5, with 7 bases aligning to TRBD1. The ends lost 7 bases at V and 2 bases at J; junction bases unmatched: 8. This CDR3 spans 15 amino acids.

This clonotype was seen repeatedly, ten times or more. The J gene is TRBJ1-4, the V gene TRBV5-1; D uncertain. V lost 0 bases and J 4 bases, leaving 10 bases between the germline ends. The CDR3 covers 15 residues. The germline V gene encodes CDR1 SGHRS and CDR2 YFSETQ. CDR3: CASSLAMEVNEKLFF. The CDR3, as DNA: TGCGCCAGCAGCTTGGCCATGGAGGTTAATGAAAAACTGTTTTTT.

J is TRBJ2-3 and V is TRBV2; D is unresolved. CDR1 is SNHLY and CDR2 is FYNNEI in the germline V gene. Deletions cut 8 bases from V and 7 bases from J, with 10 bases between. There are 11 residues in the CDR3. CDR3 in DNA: TGTGCCAGCGTGGGTCAGAATACGCAGTATTTT. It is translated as CASVGQNTQYF. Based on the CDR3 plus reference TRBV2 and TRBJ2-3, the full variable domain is EPEVTQTPSHQVTQMGQEVILRCVPISNHLYFYWYRQILGQKVEFLVSFYNNEISEKSEIFDDQFSVERPDGSNFTLKIRSTKLEDSAMYFCASVGQNTQYFGPGTRLTVL.

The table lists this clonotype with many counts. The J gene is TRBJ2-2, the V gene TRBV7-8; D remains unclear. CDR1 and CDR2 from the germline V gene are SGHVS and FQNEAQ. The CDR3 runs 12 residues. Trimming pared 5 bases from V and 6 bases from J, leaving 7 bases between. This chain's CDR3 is CASSRAPGELFF. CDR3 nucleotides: TGTGCCAGCAGCCGGGCCCCCGGGGAGCTGTTTTTT.

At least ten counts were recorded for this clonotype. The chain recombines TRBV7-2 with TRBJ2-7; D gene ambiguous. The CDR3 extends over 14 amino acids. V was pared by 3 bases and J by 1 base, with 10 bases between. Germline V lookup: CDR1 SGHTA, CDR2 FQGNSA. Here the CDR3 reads CASSFAWASYEQYF. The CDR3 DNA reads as TGTGCCAGCAGCTTTGCGTGGGCGTCCTACGAGCAGTACTTC.

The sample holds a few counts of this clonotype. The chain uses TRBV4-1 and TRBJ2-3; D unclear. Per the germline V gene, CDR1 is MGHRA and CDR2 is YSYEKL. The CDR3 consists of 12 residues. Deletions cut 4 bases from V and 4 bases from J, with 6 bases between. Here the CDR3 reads CASSLPADTQYF. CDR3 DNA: TGCGCCAGCAGCCTCCCCGCAGATACGCAGTATTTT.